This T cell receptor (beta chain) was recovered during a study of blood T cell repertoires in COVID-19 (TCRdb year 2020). Notes on the research overall: Collaborator samples came from the United States, Italy and Spain and covered acute and convalescent phases of COVID-19. The prospective study material was composed of cDNA or gDNA derived from T cells, B-cell-depleted T cells, or PBMCs. Subjects who had been exposed to COVID-19, were actively infected with it, or had recovered from it provided the deeply sampled blood TCRbeta repertoires that made up the dataset. A freely available public database, intended as a resource for researchers studying the immune response to SARS-CoV-2, is where the repertoires were released. The samples were drawn from the first 160 participants of the ongoing ImmuneRACE study and from 1,200 or so subjects provided by 6 global collaborators. A de-identified subject ID, COVID-19 status, age in years and sex were almost always included in the sample metadata. Where available, HLA class I and class II types were taken from metadata supplied by the sample provider and were not determined by assay-based typing.

The immunoSEQ Assay, a bias-controlled multiplex PCR, was used to amplify TCRbeta CDR3 regions from genomic DNA. The authors' pipeline ran thus. Within the assay, amplification of reference gene primers was used to estimate how many nucleated cells each sample contained. Sequence reads were collapsed and filtered to measure the absolute abundance of every unique TCRbeta CDR3 rearrangement. For each sample, productive Simpson clonality was calculated as the square root of Simpson's diversity index over productive rearrangements. As stored in TCRdb, this immuneACCESS dataset retains in-frame rearrangements with V and J assigned. A fraction of the clones does not appear; measured against another copy, unresolved V genes explain less than half of the discrepancy, and the remainder lacks a known reason. The DNA was the basis for D and trimming; V, J and clone size are from that table. The sample table shows 450,000 or so clones, and 89% are seen once. The ten top clones hold about 0.91% of the sample.

Points the paper makes about the study in general: The amount of clinical and demographic metadata varied by source and participant and was provided uncurated.

At one collaborating source in Seattle, patients were enrolled during active infection and were followed longitudinally through the course of disease. Each collaborating institution followed its own protocols to collect whole blood in K2EDTA tubes. For TCRbeta analysis, collaborator samples were shipped as frozen whole blood, as isolated PBMCs, or as DNA extracted from either sample type. To note about this clone: No cognate antigen has been identified for it. Base-call qualities are not available, and no considerably larger clone is one nucleotide away.

Sequencing was carried out using peripheral blood. The TCR sequence derives from a man between 18 and 29 years old with COVID-19, enrolled during active disease.

At the DNA level, the sequence is TGTGCCAGTCGTAGCGGGCCCACGCAGTATTTT. The translation is CASRSGPTQYF. The V and J segments used are TRBV2 and TRBJ2-3; 7 central bases correspond to TRBD2. From the cysteine up to the phenylalanine, the CDR3 has a length of 11 residues. Only the CDR3 DNA is retained, 33 bases long and in frame from the first base. The germline V gene gives CDR1 as SNHLY and CDR2 as FYNNEI. Trimmed from V: 9 bases; trimmed from J: 9 bases; junction bases lacking a gene match: 6.